This TCR beta chain was identified during a study of metastatic and nonmetastatic thyroid tumors. Each patient came to thyroid surgery without any prior treatment (of any kind). TCRdb reanalyzed the PCR reads with MiXCR. The data contain about 93,000 clones, 12% of them singletons. This clone was seen at least ten times. This sample includes further DNA sequences coding for the same CDR3. The specimen sequenced was blood. The sequence derives from a female donor with papillary thyroid cancer or a benign thyroid nodule (not recorded which). Some clones in this sample may be carry-over from other donors' samples.

The CDR3 coding sequence is TGTGCCAGCAGCCAATCGTCGACGAGCGGGAGATCCCACGAGCAGTACTTC. Translation gives CASSQSSTSGRSHEQYF. The chain couples TRBV4-2 to TRBJ2-7; 8 bases align to TRBD2. CDR3 size: 17 residues. Germline V lookup: CDR1 LGHNA, CDR2 YNFKEQ. Germline trimming cut 2 bases from V and 5 bases from J; bases unmatched to any gene: 14.